The 12 T cell receptor beta chains below all came from one sample that was sequenced in a study of blood T cell repertoires in COVID-19. The data were produced by immunoSEQ multiplex PCR, yet TCRdb's version contains in-frame clones alone and is incomplete. The sample includes 120,000 to 150,000 clones, about 83% of them seen just once. What was sequenced was peripheral blood. The receptors stem from a woman in her forties or fifties with active or convalescent COVID-19.

The rearrangement joins TRBV4-1 to TRBJ1-2; unclear D gene. There are 14 residues in the CDR3. CDR1 MGHRA and CDR2 YSYEKL come from the germline V gene. Trimming pared 1 base from V and 2 bases from J, leaving 8 bases between. CDR3 loop: CASSQVEGNYGYTF. The CDR3 DNA is TGCGCCAGCAGCCAAGTGGAGGGAAACTATGGCTACACCTTC.

The V call is TRBV3-1 (or the pseudogene TRBV3-2), the J call TRBJ2-1; D call uncertain. Germline V gene lookup returns CDR1 LGHDT and CDR2 YNNKEL (reference sequence). The V end lost 4 bases, the J end lost 8 bases, and 9 bases lay between the germline ends. The CDR3 is made up of 12 amino acids. Here the CDR3 DNA reads TGTGCCAGCAGCCCCAATAGTCATGAGCAGTTCTTC. This codes for CASSPNSHEQFF.

The chain is built from TRBV2 and TRBJ1-5; D might be TRBD1 (6 bases). Trimming pared 5 bases from V and 1 base from J, leaving 12 bases between. The length of the CDR3 is 15 residues. Looked up from germline, CDR1 is SNHLY and CDR2 is FYNNEI. In DNA, the CDR3 is TGTGCCAGCAGTAACACAGGGCTCAGCAATCAGCCCCAGCATTTT. It specifies CASSNTGLSNQPQHF.

The CDR3 protein is CASGLVLSSYNEQFF. For the CDR3, the DNA is TGTGCCAGCGGACTGGTTTTGAGCTCCTACAATGAGCAGTTCTTC. The chain combines TRBV7-9 with TRBJ2-1; perhaps TRBD2 as D (5 bases). Trimming took off 8 bases at V and 0 bases at J, with 14 bases between the two ends. Germline V lookup: CDR1 SEHNR, CDR2 FQNEAQ (reference sequence). This CDR3 has 15 amino acids. The full variable domain, its missing parts supplied by reference TRBV7-9 and TRBJ2-1, is DTGVSQNPRHKITKRGQNVTFRCDPISEHNRLYWYRQTLGQGPEFLTYFQNEAQLEKSRLLSDRFSAERPKGSFSTLEIQRTEQGDSAMYLCASGLVLSSYNEQFFGPGTRLTVL.

CDR3 coding DNA: TGCGCCAGCAGCTGGGGACAGGATAGCAATCAGCCCCAGCATTTT. Translated, it gives CASSWGQDSNQPQHF. The rearrangement links TRBV5-1 to TRBJ1-5; 8 bases are shared with TRBD1. The V gene end was trimmed by 3 bases and the J gene end by 0 bases; junction bases not matched to a gene: 2. The germline V gene encodes CDR1 SGHRS and CDR2 YFSETQ. The CDR3 has 15 residues.

The gene calls are TRBV30 and TRBJ2-7; 9 positions match TRBD1. CDR1 GTSNPN and CDR2 SVGIG come from the germline V gene (reference sequence). V lost 3 bases, J lost 2 bases, and 5 bases stayed unmatched. The CDR3 runs to 14 residues. DNA for the CDR3: TGTGCCTGGAGCCTGGGACAGGGTACCTACGAGCAGTACTTC. Translation: CAWSLGQGTYEQYF.

The gene calls are TRBV29-1 and TRBJ1-5; D might be TRBD1 (5 bases). V lost 5 bases and J lost 1, with 9 bases in between. Germline V gene lookup returns CDR1 SQVTM and CDR2 ANQGSEA. The CDR3 totals 13 residues. The CDR3 sequence: CSVQGKSNQPQHF. CDR3 in DNA: TGCAGCGTTCAGGGTAAAAGCAATCAGCCCCAGCATTTT.

This chain links TRBV4-3 with TRBJ2-3; 8 nucleotides line up with TRBD2. V lost 0 bases to trimming and J lost 0 bases; unmatched junction nucleotides: 5. Germline CDR1 reads LGHNA; CDR2 reads YSLEER. The CDR3 contains 17 residues. CDR3 amino acids: CASSQELAATSTDTQYF. The CDR3 DNA is TGCGCCAGCAGCCAAGAACTAGCGGCCACTAGCACAGATACGCAGTATTTT.

The chain uses TRBV12-5 and TRBJ2-5; no definite D call. The CDR3 is 14 residues long. V was clipped by 1 base and J by 4 bases, with 10 bases between them. From germline, CDR1 is LGHNT and CDR2 FRNRAP. The CDR3 coding sequence is TGTGCTAGTGGTTTGGGCAGACAACCAGAGACCCAGTACTTC. Translated: CASGLGRQPETQYF.

This rearrangement joins TRBV11-1 to TRBJ2-3; D is unclear. Germline loops: CDR1 SGHAT, CDR2 FQDESV (reference sequence). V gave up 2 bases and J gave up 2 bases, with 11 bases separating them. This CDR3 comprises 15 residues. The CDR3 loop reads CASSLSGMDTDTQYF. The CDR3 DNA reads as TGTGCCAGCAGCTTATCAGGAATGGACACAGATACGCAGTATTTT.

The chain joins TRBV6-5 to TRBJ2-3; unclear D gene. Germline CDR1 is MNHEY and CDR2 is SVGAGI. V was cut by 6 bases and J by 1 base, with 8 bases left in between. The CDR3 runs to 13 residues. The DNA of the CDR3 is TGTGCCAGCAGCCCCCGGGGCACAGATACGCAGTATTTT. Its translation is CASSPRGTDTQYF.

V is TRBV19 and J is TRBJ2-2, with D possibly matching TRBD1 (6 bases). Germline V gives CDR1 LNHDA, CDR2 SQIVND (reference sequence). Between the trimmed V and J ends, which lost 3 bases and 5 bases, there was a span of 19 bases. The CDR3 covers 17 residues. The CDR3 DNA reads as TGTGCCAGTAGTATTCTGGGGGCGCGAGGTTGGACCGGGGAGCTGTTTTTT. It translates to CASSILGARGWTGELFF.